Listed below are T cell receptor beta chains from one sample, sequenced in a study of technical replicates of blood from several donors. The protocol was immunoSEQ multiplex PCR, while the TCRdb copy is restricted to in-frame clones and leaves out a portion. Of under 20,000 clones listed, roughly 88% are singletons. The specimen was PBMCs. These receptors all stem from a human donor in good health. CDR3s include the opening cysteine and the closing phenylalanine or tryptophan. Each record gives: V gene, J gene, clone size, D gene, CDR3 protein, CDR3 DNA. The D gene is left open where the match is weak. Size values are once, few and many counts, or a class for expanded clones, and some rows have none.

V gene: TRBV5-1
J gene: TRBJ1-1
clone size: .
D gene: .
CDR3 protein: CASSLGAGLGEAFF
CDR3 DNA: TGCGCCAGCAGCTTGGGTGCGGGGCTCGGTGAAGCTTTCTTT

V gene: TRBV7-9
J gene: TRBJ2-5
clone size: .
D gene: .
CDR3 protein: CASSSGIEETQYF
CDR3 DNA: TGTGCCAGCAGCTCAGGGATCGAAGAGACCCAGTACTTC

V gene: TRBV18
J gene: TRBJ1-2
clone size: medium-sized
D gene: .
CDR3 protein: CASSPGLGVRGYTF
CDR3 DNA: TGTGCCAGCTCACCGGGACTAGGCGTGCGGGGCTACACCTTC

V gene: TRBV15
J gene: TRBJ1-1
clone size: .
D gene: TRBD1
CDR3 protein: CATSRDWGTGKGNTEAFF
CDR3 DNA: TGTGCCACCAGCAGAGATTGGGGGACAGGGAAGGGGAACACTGAAGCTTTCTTT

V gene: TRBV10-1
J gene: TRBJ2-3
clone size: .
D gene: TRBD2
CDR3 protein: CASRLRLRLAGGPDTQYF
CDR3 DNA: TGCGCCAGCAGACTACGACTTCGCCTAGCGGGAGGGCCGGATACGCAGTATTTT

V gene: TRBV19
J gene: TRBJ2-1
clone size: .
D gene: TRBD2
CDR3 protein: CASSSWTSGTFNEQFF
CDR3 DNA: TGTGCCAGTAGTTCATGGACTAGCGGGACTTTCAATGAGCAGTTCTTC

V gene: TRBV18
J gene: TRBJ2-3
clone size: .
D gene: .
CDR3 protein: CASSPDSRATQYF
CDR3 DNA: TGTGCCAGCTCACCTGACAGTCGAGCTACGCAGTATTTT

V gene: TRBV29-1
J gene: TRBJ1-5
clone size: .
D gene: TRBD1
CDR3 protein: CSVRTGTGPNQPQHF
CDR3 DNA: TGCAGCGTAAGAACCGGGACAGGGCCCAATCAGCCCCAGCATTTT

V gene: TRBV30
J gene: TRBJ1-4
clone size: .
D gene: TRBD1
CDR3 protein: CAWSVQGSEKLFF
CDR3 DNA: TGTGCCTGGAGTGTACAGGGGTCTGAAAAACTGTTTTTT

V gene: TRBV6-1
J gene: TRBJ2-7
clone size: .
D gene: .
CDR3 protein: CASSESPLDSYEQYF
CDR3 DNA: TGTGCCAGCAGTGAATCCCCACTAGACTCCTACGAGCAGTACTTC

V gene: TRBV13
J gene: TRBJ1-2
clone size: .
D gene: .
CDR3 protein: CASSSQGFGYTF
CDR3 DNA: TGTGCCAGCAGCTCGCAGGGGTTCGGCTACACCTTC

V gene: TRBV30
J gene: TRBJ2-2
clone size: .
D gene: .
CDR3 protein: CAWTGIRDTGELFF
CDR3 DNA: TGTGCCTGGACCGGGATCCGGGACACCGGGGAGCTGTTTTTT

V gene: TRBV7-6
J gene: TRBJ2-1
clone size: .
D gene: TRBD1
CDR3 protein: CASSFRDRGRRYNEQFF
CDR3 DNA: TGTGCCAGCAGCTTCCGGGACAGGGGCCGTCGGTACAATGAGCAGTTCTTC

V gene: TRBV6-5
J gene: TRBJ2-1
clone size: .
D gene: TRBD2
CDR3 protein: CASTKVTSGNNEQFF
CDR3 DNA: TGTGCCAGCACCAAGGTTACTAGCGGCAACAATGAGCAGTTCTTC

V gene: TRBV5-1
J gene: TRBJ1-4
clone size: few
D gene: TRBD1
CDR3 protein: CASSMDRVFTNEKLFF
CDR3 DNA: TGCGCCAGCAGCATGGACAGGGTATTCACTAATGAAAAACTGTTTTTT

V gene: TRBV19
J gene: TRBJ1-5
clone size: .
D gene: TRBD1
CDR3 protein: CASSNRDRDDQPQHF
CDR3 DNA: TGTGCCAGTAGTAACCGGGACAGGGACGATCAGCCCCAGCATTTT

V gene: TRBV19
J gene: TRBJ2-1
clone size: .
D gene: TRBD2
CDR3 protein: CASASGRGDNEQFF
CDR3 DNA: TGTGCCAGTGCTAGCGGGAGGGGGGACAATGAGCAGTTCTTC

V gene: TRBV27
J gene: TRBJ1-5
clone size: .
D gene: .
CDR3 protein: CASSIQGINQPQHF
CDR3 DNA: TGTGCCAGCAGTATTCAGGGGATCAATCAGCCCCAGCATTTT

V gene: TRBV7-9
J gene: TRBJ1-5
clone size: .
D gene: TRBD1
CDR3 protein: CASSSPGGGNQPQHF
CDR3 DNA: TGTGCCAGCAGCTCCCCAGGGGGTGGCAATCAGCCCCAGCATTTT

V gene: TRBV28
J gene: TRBJ2-1
clone size: .
D gene: TRBD1
CDR3 protein: CASSFKSGGYNEQFF
CDR3 DNA: TGTGCCAGCAGTTTTAAGTCAGGGGGTTACAATGAGCAGTTCTTC

V gene: TRBV5-1
J gene: TRBJ2-3
clone size: .
D gene: TRBD1
CDR3 protein: CASSIGQGSTDTQYF
CDR3 DNA: TGCGCCAGCAGCATAGGACAGGGGAGCACAGATACGCAGTATTTT

V gene: TRBV5-1
J gene: TRBJ1-4
clone size: few
D gene: .
CDR3 protein: CASSYIPNEKLFF
CDR3 DNA: TGCGCCAGCAGCTACATTCCTAATGAAAAACTGTTTTTT

V gene: TRBV19
J gene: TRBJ2-1
clone size: .
D gene: .
CDR3 protein: CASSIAATNEQFF
CDR3 DNA: TGTGCCAGTAGTATAGCGGCGACAAATGAGCAGTTCTTC

V gene: TRBV5-1
J gene: TRBJ2-5
clone size: once
D gene: .
CDR3 protein: CASSFLGGGLGETQYF
CDR3 DNA: TGCGCCAGCAGCTTCCTAGGGGGGGGTCTGGGAGAGACCCAGTACTTC

V gene: TRBV27
J gene: TRBJ2-1
clone size: .
D gene: .
CDR3 protein: CASSLGLDNEQFF
CDR3 DNA: TGTGCCAGCAGTTTAGGCCTAGACAATGAGCAGTTCTTC

V gene: TRBV6-1
J gene: TRBJ2-3
clone size: .
D gene: TRBD2
CDR3 protein: CASSEAGAGGLNTQYF
CDR3 DNA: TGTGCCAGCAGTGAAGCCGGGGCGGGGGGGTTGAATACGCAGTATTTT

V gene: TRBV6-6
J gene: TRBJ1-1
clone size: once
D gene: .
CDR3 protein: CASSVVGRAFF
CDR3 DNA: TGTGCCAGCAGCGTAGTGGGGAGAGCTTTCTTT

V gene: TRBV30
J gene: TRBJ1-4
clone size: .
D gene: TRBD1
CDR3 protein: CAWGDTGQSEKLFF
CDR3 DNA: TGTGCCTGGGGAGACACGGGACAGAGTGAAAAACTGTTTTTT

V gene: TRBV19
J gene: TRBJ2-7
clone size: .
D gene: TRBD2
CDR3 protein: CASSLPGLAFYEQYF
CDR3 DNA: TGTGCCAGTAGTTTACCGGGACTAGCTTTCTACGAGCAGTACTTC

V gene: TRBV6-6
J gene: TRBJ2-2
clone size: once
D gene: .
CDR3 protein: CASSERSNTGELFF
CDR3 DNA: TGTGCCAGCAGTGAGCGGAGCAACACCGGGGAGCTGTTTTTT

V gene: TRBV4-1
J gene: TRBJ2-7
clone size: .
D gene: .
CDR3 protein: CASSQGRQAAYEQYF
CDR3 DNA: TGCGCCAGCAGCCAAGGTCGACAGGCCGCCTACGAGCAGTACTTC

V gene: TRBV7-9
J gene: TRBJ2-5
clone size: .
D gene: TRBD2
CDR3 protein: CASSLIPLAIQETQYF
CDR3 DNA: TGTGCCAGCAGCTTAATCCCACTAGCGATCCAAGAGACCCAGTACTTC

V gene: TRBV5-6
J gene: TRBJ2-1
clone size: .
D gene: TRBD1
CDR3 protein: CASTGTGYNEQFF
CDR3 DNA: TGTGCCAGCACCGGGACAGGGTACAATGAGCAGTTCTTC

V gene: TRBV27
J gene: TRBJ1-5
clone size: .
D gene: .
CDR3 protein: CASRAGVTNQPQHF
CDR3 DNA: TGTGCCAGCAGGGCAGGGGTCACCAATCAGCCCCAGCATTTT

V gene: TRBV7-9
J gene: TRBJ2-5
clone size: .
D gene: .
CDR3 protein: CASSLRGGETQYF
CDR3 DNA: TGTGCCAGCAGCTTAAGGGGGGGGGAGACCCAGTACTTC

V gene: TRBV4-1
J gene: TRBJ2-2
clone size: .
D gene: .
CDR3 protein: CASSQGTHRGGTGELFF
CDR3 DNA: TGCGCCAGCAGCCAAGGAACACACAGGGGGGGCACCGGGGAGCTGTTTTTT

V gene: TRBV5-1
J gene: TRBJ1-2
clone size: .
D gene: .
CDR3 protein: CASSSTGRGYTF
CDR3 DNA: TGCGCCAGCAGTTCTACAGGTCGGGGCTACACCTTC

V gene: TRBV6-1
J gene: TRBJ2-1
clone size: .
D gene: .
CDR3 protein: CASTLTSYNEQFF
CDR3 DNA: TGTGCCAGCACCCTAACTTCCTACAATGAGCAGTTCTTC

V gene: TRBV6-1
J gene: TRBJ1-5
clone size: .
D gene: .
CDR3 protein: CASSEARWQPQHF
CDR3 DNA: TGTGCCAGCAGTGAAGCGAGGTGGCAGCCCCAGCATTTT

V gene: TRBV10-3
J gene: TRBJ2-2
clone size: once
D gene: TRBD2
CDR3 protein: CAISSPLAANTGELFF
CDR3 DNA: TGTGCCATCAGTAGTCCCCTAGCGGCGAACACCGGGGAGCTGTTTTTT

V gene: TRBV27
J gene: TRBJ1-1
clone size: .
D gene: .
CDR3 protein: CASSLSWQNTEAFF
CDR3 DNA: TGTGCCAGCAGTTTATCGTGGCAGAACACTGAAGCTTTCTTT

V gene: TRBV19
J gene: TRBJ1-2
clone size: few
D gene: .
CDR3 protein: CASSPPLAYGYTF
CDR3 DNA: TGTGCCAGTAGTCCTCCGCTGGCCTATGGCTACACCTTC

V gene: TRBV5-1
J gene: TRBJ2-2
clone size: .
D gene: TRBD1
CDR3 protein: CASSPRAGLAWDREATGELFF
CDR3 DNA: TGCGCCAGCAGCCCTCGCGCGGGGCTTGCTTGGGACAGGGAGGCCACCGGGGAGCTGTTTTTT

V gene: TRBV19
J gene: TRBJ2-3
clone size: .
D gene: .
CDR3 protein: CASSRTPPTFTDTQYF
CDR3 DNA: TGTGCCAGTAGTCGAACTCCACCCACCTTCACAGATACGCAGTATTTT

V gene: TRBV5-8
J gene: TRBJ1-4
clone size: once
D gene: TRBD1
CDR3 protein: CASSLAWTGSFHEKLFF
CDR3 DNA: TGTGCCAGCAGCTTGGCCTGGACAGGCTCCTTCCATGAAAAACTGTTTTTT

V gene: TRBV12-5
J gene: TRBJ2-5
clone size: .
D gene: TRBD2
CDR3 protein: CASGFHARQVSGTEETQYF
CDR3 DNA: TGTGCTAGTGGTTTTCATGCTCGACAGGTTAGCGGGACGGAGGAGACCCAGTACTTC

V gene: TRBV29-1
J gene: TRBJ1-5
clone size: .
D gene: .
CDR3 protein: CSVEEGGGQPQHF
CDR3 DNA: TGCAGCGTTGAAGAGGGGGGGGGTCAGCCCCAGCATTTT

V gene: TRBV6-5
J gene: TRBJ2-7
clone size: .
D gene: .
CDR3 protein: CASSYSMGLLGEQYF
CDR3 DNA: TGTGCCAGCAGTTACTCGATGGGACTCCTGGGGGAGCAGTACTTC

V gene: TRBV5-1
J gene: TRBJ2-2
clone size: .
D gene: .
CDR3 protein: CASTLRGAAGELFF
CDR3 DNA: TGCGCCAGCACCCTCAGGGGCGCAGCCGGGGAGCTGTTTTTT

V gene: TRBV16
J gene: TRBJ1-2
clone size: .
D gene: .
CDR3 protein: CASSPTTANYGYTF
CDR3 DNA: TGTGCCAGCAGCCCGACAACCGCTAACTATGGCTACACCTTC

V gene: TRBV29-1
J gene: TRBJ2-7
clone size: .
D gene: .
CDR3 protein: CSVEVTGTYEQYF
CDR3 DNA: TGCAGCGTTGAGGTGACAGGAACCTACGAGCAGTACTTC

V gene: TRBV14
J gene: TRBJ1-2
clone size: few
D gene: TRBD1
CDR3 protein: CASSQGTGSGYGYTF
CDR3 DNA: TGTGCCAGCAGCCAGGGGACAGGGTCCGGCTATGGCTACACCTTC

V gene: TRBV7-9
J gene: TRBJ2-7
clone size: .
D gene: TRBD2
CDR3 protein: CASSLASGSYEQYF
CDR3 DNA: TGTGCCAGCAGCTTAGCTAGCGGGAGCTACGAGCAGTACTTC

V gene: TRBV19
J gene: TRBJ2-7
clone size: .
D gene: .
CDR3 protein: CASRRDSTSYEQYF
CDR3 DNA: TGTGCCAGTAGACGTGACAGTACCTCCTACGAGCAGTACTTC

V gene: TRBV9
J gene: TRBJ1-2
clone size: few
D gene: TRBD1
CDR3 protein: CASSVVDRGHYGYTF
CDR3 DNA: TGTGCCAGCAGCGTAGTGGACAGGGGACACTATGGCTACACCTTC